The 27 T cell receptor beta chains reported below all come from one sample, sequenced in a study of T cell clonotyping in hematopoietic cell transplantation. Sequencing was performed with immunoSEQ multiplex PCR; in TCRdb, only in-frame clones are kept and a portion is missing. The sample lists around 9,000 clones, 75% to 80% occurring once. Sequencing used peripheral blood mononuclear cells, obtained 180 days after allogeneic stem cell transplant. The receptors were sampled from a female patient aged 50 to 60 who had an allogeneic stem cell transplant from a related donor, so the T cells may come from the graft donor. Some clones in this sample may be carry-over from other donors' samples.

This clone was detected only once. This chain joins TRBV5-1 and TRBJ2-5, with a weak D call TRBD2 (5 bases). V was shortened by 0 bases and J by 0 bases, with 6 bases between the two germline ends. The CDR3 covers 14 residues. CDR1 and CDR2 from the germline V gene are SGHRS and YFSETQ. CDR3: CASSLGGYQETQYF. CDR3 in DNA: TGCGCCAGCAGCTTGGGAGGGTACCAAGAGACCCAGTACTTC.

The chain recombines TRBV11-1 with TRBJ1-6, with TRBD1 matching over 9 bases. Germline V gives CDR1 SGHAT, CDR2 FQDESV (reference sequence). The CDR3 runs 15 residues. The V gene end was trimmed by 2 bases and the J gene end by 6 bases; junction bases not matched to a gene: 2. Here the CDR3 DNA reads TGTGCCAGCAGCTTAATGGGACAGGGTAATTCACCCCTCCACTTT. Its protein is CASSLMGQGNSPLHF.

This chain joins TRBV4-1 and TRBJ1-2; D is uncertain. The CDR3 runs to 15 residues. V dropped 3 bases and J dropped 4 bases, with 15 bases sitting between them. Germline loops: CDR1 MGHRA, CDR2 YSYEKL. The CDR3 bases are TGCGCCAGCAGCCAGACTGCTGTATTAGGCTATGGCTACACCTTC. It encodes CASSQTAVLGYGYTF.

The rearrangement uses TRBV7-2 and TRBJ1-5; 9 nucleotides match TRBD1. The V gene end was trimmed by 5 bases and the J gene end by 6 bases; junction bases not matched to a gene: 2. The CDR3 contains 13 residues. CDR1 is SGHTA, CDR2 FQGNSA, per germline. The CDR3 DNA follows: TGTGCCAGCAGCACACAGGGGGCTCAGCCCCAGCATTTT. Protein product: CASSTQGAQPQHF.

This chain joins TRBV20-1 and TRBJ2-1; a possible D gene is TRBD2 (5 bases). V was shortened by 3 bases and J by 10 bases, with 7 bases between the two germline ends. Germline lookup yields CDR1 DFQATT and CDR2 SNEGSKA (reference sequence). This CDR3 comprises 10 residues. DNA for the CDR3: TGCAGTGCTAGTCGCGGGGAGCAGTTCTTC. Protein sequence: CSASRGEQFF.

J is TRBJ2-7 and V is TRBV27; D gene ambiguous. Germline V gene sequence: CDR1 MNHEY, CDR2 SMNVEV (reference sequence). Trimming pared 6 bases from V and 0 bases from J, leaving 12 bases between. The CDR3 covers 14 residues. CDR3 amino acids: CASSPRPSSYEQYF. The CDR3 nucleotides are TGTGCCAGCAGCCCTAGGCCCTCCTCCTACGAGCAGTACTTC.

The V call is TRBV5-1, the J call TRBJ2-7; 10 bases match TRBD1. Germline trimming cut 5 bases from V and 5 bases from J; bases unmatched to any gene: 10. The CDR3 is 15 residues long. From germline, CDR1 is SGHRS and CDR2 YFSETQ. Here the CDR3 DNA reads TGCGCCAGCAGACGACAGGGGGCACTTTTGGACGAGCAGTACTTC. This translates into CASRRQGALLDEQYF.

This sequence joins TRBV30 and TRBJ1-2; D is undetermined. Per the germline V gene, CDR1 is GTSNPN and CDR2 is SVGIG (reference sequence). V was pared by 4 bases and J by 3 bases, with 18 bases between. This CDR3 region has 15 residues. The CDR3 spells CAWKAPEALYYGYTF. As DNA, the CDR3 is TGTGCCTGGAAGGCACCCGAGGCTCTCTACTATGGCTACACCTTC.

This rearrangement joins TRBV30 to TRBJ2-5; 7 bases map to TRBD2. J lost 7 bases, V lost 0 bases, and 5 bases had no gene match. Germline loops: CDR1 GTSNPN, CDR2 SVGIG (reference sequence). The CDR3 spans 13 residues. The CDR3 DNA sequence: TGTGCCTGGAGTGTACGGGGCGGGGGGACCCAGTACTTC. This gives the protein CAWSVRGGGTQYF.

This clone showed up just once. V gene TRBV27 combines with J gene TRBJ2-1; D is tentatively TRBD1 or TRBD2 (5 bases each). Trimming took off 3 bases at V and 15 bases at J, with 21 bases between the two ends. CDR1 is MNHEY and CDR2 is SMNVEV in the germline V gene (reference sequence). The CDR3 consists of 14 residues. CDR3 sequence reads: CASSLLDSGTPPFF. The CDR3 nucleotides read TGTGCCAGCAGTTTGTTGGATTCCGGGACCCCCCCGTTCTTC.

The chain recombines TRBV6-1 with TRBJ2-7, with 10 bases matching TRBD1. This CDR3 is built from 15 residues. J gave up 5 bases and V 4 bases, and 8 bases lay outside the gene matches. CDR1 is MNHNS and CDR2 is SASEGT in the germline V gene. CDR3 sequence: CASSARDRGFDEQYF. The CDR3 nucleotides are TGTGCCAGCAGTGCCCGGGACAGGGGTTTCGACGAGCAGTACTTC.

A word on this clone: At one end, the junction sequence differs from germline, possibly due to a read error. The genes are TRBV4-1 and TRBJ2-3; D unclear. Germline loops: CDR1 MGHRA, CDR2 YSYEKL. This CDR3 is 15 amino acids long. In DNA form, the CDR3 reads TGCGCCAGCAGCGAAGATGCAGAGGACACAGATACGCAGTATTTT. Its translation: CASSEDAEDTDTQYF.

This clone was recorded only once. J is TRBJ1-1 and V is TRBV29-1; the D gene is possibly TRBD1 (6 bases). The V and J ends lost 4 bases and 0 bases respectively, with 12 bases between them. This CDR3 spans 14 amino acids. The germline V gene has CDR1 SQVTM and CDR2 ANQGSEA. The CDR3 loop is CSVGGQSMNTEAFF. As DNA, the CDR3 is TGCAGCGTTGGCGGACAGTCCATGAACACTGAAGCTTTCTTT.

This sequence joins TRBV9 and TRBJ2-7; D is undetermined. Germline CDR1 is SGDLS and CDR2 is YYNGEE. CDR3 length: 16 amino acids. V was pared by 0 bases and J by 0 bases, with 13 bases between. CDR3 sequence reads: CASSVGGSSSSYEQYF. The DNA for the CDR3 is TGTGCCAGCAGCGTAGGCGGCTCATCTAGCTCCTACGAGCAGTACTTC.

J is TRBJ1-2 and V is TRBV9; D possibly corresponds to TRBD1 (5 bases). The CDR3 contains 13 residues. Between the trimmed V and J ends, which lost 4 bases and 8 bases, there was a span of 15 bases. Germline V lookup: CDR1 SGDLS, CDR2 YYNGEE. In nucleotides, the CDR3 is TGTGCCAGCAGCCCCATGGACACCTGGGGCTACACCTTC. This translates into CASSPMDTWGYTF.

This clone was counted once. V usage is TRBV28 and J usage is TRBJ2-3; perhaps D is TRBD1 or TRBD2 (6 bases each). This CDR3 has 14 amino acids. V lost 6 bases and J 4 bases, leaving 14 bases between the germline ends. CDR1 and CDR2 from the germline V gene are MDHEN and SYDVKM. The CDR3 nucleotides read TGTGCCAGCAGGACGGTGGGGGGCCCAGATACGCAGTATTTT. This codes for CASRTVGGPDTQYF.

The CDR3: CSVGEETEAFF. The CDR3 nucleotides are TGCAGCGTTGGAGAGGAAACTGAAGCTTTCTTT. The J gene is TRBJ1-1, the V gene TRBV29-1; D is unresolved. This CDR3 region has 11 residues. Looked up from germline, CDR1 is SQVTM and CDR2 is ANQGSEA. V was cut by 4 bases and J by 5 bases, with 8 bases left in between.

This chain links TRBV7-2 with TRBJ1-2; TRBD1 is a possible D gene (5 bases). V shed 1 base and J shed 4 bases, with 13 bases lying between them. This CDR3 spans 15 amino acids. Germline V lookup: CDR1 SGHTA, CDR2 FQGNSA. The CDR3 bases are TGTGCCAGCAGCTTAGAGCAGGGTATGGGCTATGGCTACACCTTC. Residues: CASSLEQGMGYGYTF.

V and J are TRBV18 and TRBJ2-2, with D perhaps matching TRBD1 (6 bases). Trimming removed 0 bases at V and 4 bases at J, with 9 bases between. Germline V gene sequence: CDR1 KGHSH, CDR2 LQKENI. This CDR3 is built from 15 residues. CDR3 region: CASSPPARGTGELFF. CDR3 DNA sequence: TGTGCCAGCTCACCACCGGCCAGGGGCACCGGGGAGCTGTTTTTT.

The chain has TRBV29-1 and TRBJ1-1, with TRBD1 matching 7 bases. Trimming took 5 bases from V and 0 from J; bases not matched to a gene: 12. CDR1 and CDR2 (germline): SQVTM, ANQGSEA. The CDR3 is 16 residues long. Here the CDR3 reads CSVRGLGGIMNTEAFF. The CDR3 DNA reads as TGCAGCGTTAGGGGGCTAGGGGGCATTATGAACACTGAAGCTTTCTTT.

V gene TRBV18 combines with J gene TRBJ1-6; TRBD1 matches at 9 bases. J lost 7 bases, V lost 2 bases, and 6 bases had no gene match. The CDR3 sequence is 16 residues long. Germline V gene lookup returns CDR1 KGHSH and CDR2 LQKENI. CDR3 loop: CASSPRTGDLNSPLHF. The CDR3 DNA reads TGTGCCAGCTCACCAAGGACAGGGGATTTGAATTCACCCCTCCACTTT.

This sequence joins TRBV28 and TRBJ1-5; D may be TRBD1 (6 bases). This CDR3 has 15 amino acids. Trimming cost V 3 bases and J 3 bases, with 12 bases left between them. Germline V gives CDR1 MDHEN, CDR2 SYDVKM. This CDR3 reads CASSLRRGSNQPQHF. The CDR3 DNA sequence: TGTGCCAGCAGTTTGCGCAGGGGTTCCAATCAGCCCCAGCATTTT.

The V call is TRBV20-1, the J call TRBJ2-7, with D unclear. Deletions cut 4 bases from V and 7 bases from J, with 8 bases between. The germline gives CDR1 DFQATT, CDR2 SNEGSKA (reference sequence). The CDR3 is 10 residues long. In DNA form, the CDR3 reads TGCAGTGCTAAAAAAGGAGAGCAGTACTTC. Translation: CSAKKGEQYF.

The chain employs TRBV7-2 and TRBJ1-6; no clear D. The CDR3 contains 15 residues. The germline CDR1 and CDR2 sequences are SGHTA and FQGNSA. V shed 11 bases and J shed 7 bases, with 21 bases lying between them. This CDR3 is CAGQTVQALNSPLHF. CDR3 nucleotides: TGTGCCGGTCAAACCGTCCAGGCACTAAATTCACCCCTCCACTTT.

V and J are TRBV4-1 and TRBJ1-5; D may be TRBD1 (6 bases). CDR3 length: 17 residues. The V end was cut by 4 bases, the J end by 0 bases, with 16 bases between. CDR1 is MGHRA, CDR2 YSYEKL, per germline. CDR3 nucleotides: TGCGCCAGCAGCCTCCGCAGGGGAGCGGATAGCAATCAGCCCCAGCATTTT. Translating gives CASSLRRGADSNQPQHF.

The V gene is TRBV19, the J gene TRBJ1-2; TRBD1 aligns across 9 bases. The ends lost 5 bases at V and 4 bases at J; junction bases unmatched: 8. CDR3 length: 15 amino acids. Germline values: CDR1 LNHDA, CDR2 SQIVND (reference sequence). The chain's CDR3 is CASSPGTGSSYGYTF. Written as DNA, the CDR3 is TGTGCCAGTAGTCCCGGGACAGGGAGTTCCTATGGCTACACCTTC.

The sample holds one count of this clone. The chain carries TRBV27 and TRBJ1-5, with D unresolved. The CDR3 runs 15 residues. V shed 5 bases and J shed 2 bases, with 13 bases lying between them. Germline CDR1 and CDR2: MNHEY and SMNVEV (reference sequence). CDR3 sequence (DNA): TGTGCCAGCAGTCTCGGACCTTTGGGCAATCAGCCCCAGCATTTT. Translation gives CASSLGPLGNQPQHF.